The sequence of this T cell receptor beta chain was determined in a study of beta chain features in type 1 diabetes. The CDR3 covers 13 residues. With 3 bases removed from V and 6 bases from J, the gap between germline ends came to 8 bases. Germline CDR1 reads SEHNR; CDR2 reads FQNEAQ (reference sequence). This clone has just a few counts. The isolated RNA, all of it, was reverse transcribed, so expressed TCRB transcripts were what got sequenced. The table came from immunoSEQ multiplex PCR; TCRdb's copy has only in-frame clones and leaves some out. This table has under 450,000 clones, approximately 13% appearing once.

Input material: naive CD4+ T cells from blood. J is TRBJ2-2 and V is TRBV7-9; a weak D match, TRBD2 (5 bases). This sequence originates from a young man in good health. For the CDR3, the DNA is TGTGCCAGCAGCTTGAGGGTCCCCGGGGAGCTGTTTTTT. This translates into CASSLRVPGELFF. The full variable domain, completed using reference TRBV7-9 and TRBJ2-2, is DTGVSQNPRHKITKRGQNVTFRCDPISEHNRLYWYRQTLGQGPEFLTYFQNEAQLEKSRLLSDRFSAERPKGSFSTLEIQRTEQGDSAMYLCASSLRVPGELFFGEGSRLTVL.